This TCR beta chain was sequenced in a study of CD8 T cells in Susac syndrome. In blood CD8+ and CD4+ T cells, TCR beta underwent sequencing. Included as multiple sclerosis controls were treatment-naive patients who had stable or active relapsing-remitting disease. Random hexamers were used to reverse transcribe the RNA input (roughly 0.5 to 1 ug). An immunoSEQ multiplex PCR amplified TCR beta CDR3 over 54 Vbeta and 13 Jbeta. TCRdb independently ran MiXCR on the immunoSEQ multiplex PCR reads; one entry per CDR3 protein. The sample lists 200,000 to 250,000 distinct CDR3 sequences; 95% were seen once. Germline lookup yields CDR1 MNHEY and CDR2 SVGAGI. The CDR3 is 14 residues long. J lost 6 bases, V lost 6 bases, and 9 bases had no gene match.

The specimen sequenced was CD4+ T cells from PBMCs. The clonotype originates from a human donor with multiple sclerosis. This sequence joins TRBV6-5 and TRBJ1-1; 8 bases map to TRBD1. Written as DNA, the CDR3 is TGTGCCAGCAGCTCTCCGGACAGGGATCCTGAAGCTTTCTTT. It is translated as CASSSPDRDPEAFF.